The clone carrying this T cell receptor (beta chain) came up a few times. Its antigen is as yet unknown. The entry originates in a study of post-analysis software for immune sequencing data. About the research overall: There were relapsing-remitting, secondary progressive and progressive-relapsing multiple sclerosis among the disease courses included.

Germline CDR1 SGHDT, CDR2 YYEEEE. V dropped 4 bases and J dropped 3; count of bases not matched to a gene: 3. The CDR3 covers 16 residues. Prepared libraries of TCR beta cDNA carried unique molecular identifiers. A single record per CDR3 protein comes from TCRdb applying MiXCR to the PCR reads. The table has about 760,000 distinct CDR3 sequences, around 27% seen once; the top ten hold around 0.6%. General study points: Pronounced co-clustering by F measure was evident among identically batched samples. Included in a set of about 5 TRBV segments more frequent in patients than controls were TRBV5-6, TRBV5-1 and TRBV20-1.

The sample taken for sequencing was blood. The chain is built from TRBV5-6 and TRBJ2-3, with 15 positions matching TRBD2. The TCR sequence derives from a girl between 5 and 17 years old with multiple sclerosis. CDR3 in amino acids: CASSGGLAGGTDTQYF. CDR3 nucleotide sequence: TGTGCCAGCAGCGGGGGACTAGCGGGGGGAACAGATACGCAGTATTTT.